This note documents a single T cell receptor (beta chain) sequence. Assay: immunoSEQ multiplex PCR; the TCRdb copy retains only in-frame clones and omits some. The table has about 100,000 clones, 84% seen once. The sample belongs to a study of blood T cell repertoires in COVID-19. Study details: From T cells, B-cell-depleted T cells, or PBMCs came the material, which was cDNA or gDNA.

This CDR3 region has 15 residues. Germline CDR1 and CDR2: LNHDA and SQIVND (reference sequence). Trimming took 3 bases from V and 4 from J, leaving 15 bases between them. The sample comprised peripheral blood. This sequence was found in a human donor in a cohort sampled during active COVID-19. The chain employs TRBV19 and TRBJ2-5, with TRBD1 as a possible D gene (5 bases). CDR3 loop: CASSITWGLGETQYF. The CDR3 DNA follows: TGTGCCAGTAGTATTACTTGGGGCTTGGGAGAGACCCAGTACTTC.